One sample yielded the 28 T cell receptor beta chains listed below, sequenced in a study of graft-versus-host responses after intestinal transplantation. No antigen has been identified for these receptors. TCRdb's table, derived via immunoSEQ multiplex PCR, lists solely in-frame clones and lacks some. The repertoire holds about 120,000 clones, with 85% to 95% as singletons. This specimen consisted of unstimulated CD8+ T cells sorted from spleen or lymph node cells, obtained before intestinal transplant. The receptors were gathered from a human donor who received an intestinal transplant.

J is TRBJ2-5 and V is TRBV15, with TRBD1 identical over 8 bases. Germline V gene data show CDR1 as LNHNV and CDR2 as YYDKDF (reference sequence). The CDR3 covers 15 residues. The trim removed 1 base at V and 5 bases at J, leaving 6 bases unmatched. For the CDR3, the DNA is TGTGCCACCAGCAGAGCTACTACAGGGGGTGAGACCCAGTACTTC. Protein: CATSRATTGGETQYF.

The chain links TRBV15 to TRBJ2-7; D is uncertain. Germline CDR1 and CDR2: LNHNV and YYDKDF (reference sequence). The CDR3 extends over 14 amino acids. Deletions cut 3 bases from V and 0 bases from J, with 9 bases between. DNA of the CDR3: TGTGCCACCAGCAGCCCAGGTTCCTCCTACGAGCAGTACTTC. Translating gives CATSSPGSSYEQYF.

For the CDR3, the DNA is TGTGCCACCAGCAGAGATCGCCGGACACAAGGAAAGAGAGTCTACGAGCAGTACTTC. It codes for CATSRDRRTQGKRVYEQYF. The gene calls are TRBV15 and TRBJ2-7; the D gene is possibly TRBD1 (5 bases). Trimming cost V 0 bases and J 3 bases, with 24 bases left between them. CDR1 LNHNV and CDR2 YYDKDF come from the germline V gene (reference sequence). The CDR3 is made up of 19 amino acids. The complete variable domain, with remaining parts taken from reference TRBV15 and TRBJ2-7, reads DAMVIQNPRYQVTQFGKPVTLSCSQTLNHNVMYWYQQKSSQAPKLLFHYYDKDFNNEADTPDNFQSRRPNTSFCFLDIRSPGLGDTAMYLCATSRDRRTQGKRVYEQYFGPGTRLTVT.

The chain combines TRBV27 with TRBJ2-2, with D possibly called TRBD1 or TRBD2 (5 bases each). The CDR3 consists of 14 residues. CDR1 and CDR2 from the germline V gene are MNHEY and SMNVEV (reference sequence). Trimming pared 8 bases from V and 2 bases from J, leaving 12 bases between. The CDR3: CASGWGLNTGELFF. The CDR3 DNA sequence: TGTGCCAGCGGGTGGGGGTTAAACACCGGGGAGCTGTTTTTT.

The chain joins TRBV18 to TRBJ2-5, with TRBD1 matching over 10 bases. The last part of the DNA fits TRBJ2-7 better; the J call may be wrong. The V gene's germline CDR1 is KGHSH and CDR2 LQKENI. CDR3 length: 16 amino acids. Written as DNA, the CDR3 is TGTGCCAGCTCCGCCGAGGAGACAGGGGGCGTCTACGAGCAGTACTTC. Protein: CASSAEETGGVYEQYF.

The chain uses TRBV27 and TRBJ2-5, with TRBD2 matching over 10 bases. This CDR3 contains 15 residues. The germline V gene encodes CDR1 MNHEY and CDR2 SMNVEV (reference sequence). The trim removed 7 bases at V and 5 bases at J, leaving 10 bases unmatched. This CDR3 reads CASNPSGRAVETQYF. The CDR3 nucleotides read TGTGCCAGCAACCCCAGCGGGAGGGCCGTGGAGACCCAGTACTTC.

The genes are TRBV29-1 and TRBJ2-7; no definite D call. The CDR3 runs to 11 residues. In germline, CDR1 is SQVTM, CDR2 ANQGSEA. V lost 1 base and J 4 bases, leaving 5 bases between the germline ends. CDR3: CSVEVEYEQYF. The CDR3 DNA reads TGCAGCGTTGAAGTCGAATACGAGCAGTACTTC.

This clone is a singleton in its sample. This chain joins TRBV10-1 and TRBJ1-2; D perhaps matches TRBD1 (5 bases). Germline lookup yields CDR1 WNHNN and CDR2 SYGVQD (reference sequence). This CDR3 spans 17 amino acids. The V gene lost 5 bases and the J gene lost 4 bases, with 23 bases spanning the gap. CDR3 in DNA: TGCGCCAGCAGTCCGGACACAGGATCGCGAAAGACCTATGGCTACACCTTC. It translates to CASSPDTGSRKTYGYTF.

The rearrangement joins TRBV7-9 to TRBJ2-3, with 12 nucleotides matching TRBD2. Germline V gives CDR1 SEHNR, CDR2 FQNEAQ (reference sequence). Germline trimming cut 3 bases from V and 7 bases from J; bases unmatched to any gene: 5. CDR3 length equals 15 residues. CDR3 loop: CASSFTSGRPNTQYF. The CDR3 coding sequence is TGTGCCAGCAGCTTCACTAGCGGGAGGCCCAATACGCAGTATTTT.

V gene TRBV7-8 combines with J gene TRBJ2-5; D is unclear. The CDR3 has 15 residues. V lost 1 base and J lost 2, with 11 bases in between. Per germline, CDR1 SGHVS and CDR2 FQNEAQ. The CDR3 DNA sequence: TGTGCCAGCAGCTTAGTGACCCGCGGTCAAGAGACCCAGTACTTC. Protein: CASSLVTRGQETQYF.

DNA of the CDR3: TGCAGCGTTAGGGGCGACACAACTTCCTACGAGCAGTACTTC. This encodes CSVRGDTTSYEQYF. V usage is TRBV29-1 and J usage is TRBJ2-7; weak D call: TRBD1 (5 bases). This CDR3 is 14 amino acids long. V lost 5 bases to trimming and J lost 1 base, with 15 bases between them. Per the germline V gene, CDR1 is SQVTM and CDR2 is ANQGSEA.

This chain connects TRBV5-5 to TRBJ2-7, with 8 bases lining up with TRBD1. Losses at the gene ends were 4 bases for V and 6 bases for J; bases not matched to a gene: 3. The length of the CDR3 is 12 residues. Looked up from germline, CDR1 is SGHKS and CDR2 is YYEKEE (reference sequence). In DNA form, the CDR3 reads TGTGCCAGCAGCCACACAGGGGGCGAGCAGTACTTC. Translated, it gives CASSHTGGEQYF. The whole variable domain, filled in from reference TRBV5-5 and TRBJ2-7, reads DAGVTQSPTHLIKTRGQQVTLRCSPISGHKSVSWYQQVLGQGPQFIFQYYEKEERGRGNFPDRFSARQFPNYSSELNVNALLLGDSALYLCASSHTGGEQYFGPGTRLTVT.

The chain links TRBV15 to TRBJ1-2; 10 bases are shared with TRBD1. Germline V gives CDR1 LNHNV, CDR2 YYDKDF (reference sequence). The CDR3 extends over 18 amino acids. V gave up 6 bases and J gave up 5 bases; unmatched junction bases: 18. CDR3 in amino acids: CATRPNRDRGPPFYGYTF. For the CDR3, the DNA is TGTGCCACCAGGCCAAATAGGGACAGGGGTCCCCCTTTTTATGGCTACACCTTC.

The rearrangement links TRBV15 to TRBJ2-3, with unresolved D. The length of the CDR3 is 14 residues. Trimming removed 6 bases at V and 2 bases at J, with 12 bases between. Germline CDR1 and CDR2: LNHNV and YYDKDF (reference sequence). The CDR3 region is CATSLRISTDTQYF. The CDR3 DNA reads TGTGCCACCAGTTTAAGGATCTCCACAGATACGCAGTATTTT. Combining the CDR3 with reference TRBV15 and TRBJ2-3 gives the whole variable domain DAMVIQNPRYQVTQFGKPVTLSCSQTLNHNVMYWYQQKSSQAPKLLFHYYDKDFNNEADTPDNFQSRRPNTSFCFLDIRSPGLGDTAMYLCATSLRISTDTQYFGPGTRLTVL.

In nucleotides, the CDR3 is TGTGCCATCAGTGAGTCGATTTCGGTGCGGCCCCAGCATTTT. Translation: CAISESISVRPQHF. The V and J genes are TRBV10-3 and TRBJ1-5; D call uncertain. Germline V gene data show CDR1 as ENHRY and CDR2 as SYGVKD. The CDR3 has 14 amino acids. The V and J ends lost 0 bases and 9 bases respectively, with 12 bases between them.

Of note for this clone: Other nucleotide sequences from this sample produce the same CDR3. This chain's CDR3 is CASSVGTGSYEQYF. Written as DNA, the CDR3 is TGTGCCAGTAGTGTCGGGACAGGTTCATACGAGCAGTACTTC. This rearrangement joins TRBV19 to TRBJ2-7; TRBD1 matches at 8 bases. CDR1 and CDR2 (germline): LNHDA, SQIVND (reference sequence). The CDR3 is 14 residues long. Trimming cost V 5 bases and J 4 bases; bases outside gene matches: 7.

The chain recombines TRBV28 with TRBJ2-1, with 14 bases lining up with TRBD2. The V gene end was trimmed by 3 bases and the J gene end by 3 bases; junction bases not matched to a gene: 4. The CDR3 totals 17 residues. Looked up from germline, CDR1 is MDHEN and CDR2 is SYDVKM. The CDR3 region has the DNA TGTGCCAGCAGTTTGGGACTAGCGGGAGTCGTCTACAATGAGCAGTTCTTC. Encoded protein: CASSLGLAGVVYNEQFF.

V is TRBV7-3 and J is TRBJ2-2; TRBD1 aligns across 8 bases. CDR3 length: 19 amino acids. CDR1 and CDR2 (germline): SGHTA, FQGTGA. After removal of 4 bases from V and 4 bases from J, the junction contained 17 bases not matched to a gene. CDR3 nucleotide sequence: TGTGCCAGCAGCTCGTACCCCAGGGGGCGCCGCCCGGGCACCGGGGAGCTGTTTTTT. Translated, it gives CASSSYPRGRRPGTGELFF.

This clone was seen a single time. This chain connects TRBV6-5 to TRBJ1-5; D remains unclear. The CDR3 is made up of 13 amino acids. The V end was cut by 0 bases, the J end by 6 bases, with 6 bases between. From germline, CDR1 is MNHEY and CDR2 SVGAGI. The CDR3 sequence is CASSYSISQPQHF. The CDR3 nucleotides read TGTGCCAGCAGTTACTCGATTAGTCAGCCCCAGCATTTT.

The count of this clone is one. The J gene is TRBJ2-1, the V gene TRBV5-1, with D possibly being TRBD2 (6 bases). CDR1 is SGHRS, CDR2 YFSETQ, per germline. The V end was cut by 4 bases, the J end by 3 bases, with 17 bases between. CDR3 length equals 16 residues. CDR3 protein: CASSPDSGFVYNEQFF. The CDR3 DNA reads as TGCGCCAGCAGCCCGGATAGCGGTTTTGTCTACAATGAGCAGTTCTTC.

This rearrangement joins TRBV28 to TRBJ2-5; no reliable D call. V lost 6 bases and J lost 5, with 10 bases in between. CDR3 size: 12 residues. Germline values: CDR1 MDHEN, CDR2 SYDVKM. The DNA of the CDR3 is TGTGCCAGCAGCCCCTCCCCGGAGACCCAGTACTTC. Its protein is CASSPSPETQYF. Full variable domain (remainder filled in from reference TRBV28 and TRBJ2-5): DVKVTQSSRYLVKRTGEKVFLECVQDMDHENMFWYRQDPGLGLRLIYFSYDVKMKEKGDIPEGYSVSREKKERFSLILESASTNQTSMYLCASSPSPETQYFGPGTRLLVL.

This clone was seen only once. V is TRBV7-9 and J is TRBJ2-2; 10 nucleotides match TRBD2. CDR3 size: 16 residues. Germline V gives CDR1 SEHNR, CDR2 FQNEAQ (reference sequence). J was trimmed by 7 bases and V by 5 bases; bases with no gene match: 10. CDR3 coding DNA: TGTGCCAGCAGCCCCACCGGGACTAGCGTCGTCGGGGAGCTGTTTTTT. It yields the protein CASSPTGTSVVGELFF. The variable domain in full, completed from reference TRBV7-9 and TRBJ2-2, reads DTGVSQNPRHKITKRGQNVTFRCDPISEHNRLYWYRQTLGQGPEFLTYFQNEAQLEKSRLLSDRFSAERPKGSFSTLEIQRTEQGDSAMYLCASSPTGTSVVGELFFGEGSRLTVL.

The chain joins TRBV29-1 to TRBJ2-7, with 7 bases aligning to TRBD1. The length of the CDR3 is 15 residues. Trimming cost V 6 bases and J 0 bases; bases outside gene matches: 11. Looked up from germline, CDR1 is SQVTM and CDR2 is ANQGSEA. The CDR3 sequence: CSVGPGQGVSYEQYF. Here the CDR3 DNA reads TGCAGCGTCGGCCCCGGGCAGGGGGTCTCCTACGAGCAGTACTTC.

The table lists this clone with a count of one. As DNA, the CDR3 is TGTGCCAGCAGATCCCCGGGACAGGTGTCCGAGCAGTACTTC. Encoded protein: CASRSPGQVSEQYF. This rearrangement joins TRBV27 to TRBJ2-7; 8 bases line up with TRBD1. The CDR3 extends over 14 amino acids. The V gene's germline CDR1 is MNHEY and CDR2 SMNVEV (reference sequence). Trimming took 6 bases from V and 6 from J; bases not matched to a gene: 10.

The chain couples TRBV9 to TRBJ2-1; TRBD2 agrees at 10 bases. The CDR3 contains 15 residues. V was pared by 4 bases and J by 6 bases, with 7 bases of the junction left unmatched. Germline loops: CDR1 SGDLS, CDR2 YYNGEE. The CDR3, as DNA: TGTGCCAGCAGCTACCTAGCGGGAGTCGCCAATGAGCAGTTCTTC. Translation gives CASSYLAGVANEQFF.

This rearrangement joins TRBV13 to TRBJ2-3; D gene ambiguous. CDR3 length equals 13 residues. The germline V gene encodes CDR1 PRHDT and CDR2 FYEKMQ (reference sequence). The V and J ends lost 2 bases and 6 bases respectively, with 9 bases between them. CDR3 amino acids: CASSLRGLDTQYF. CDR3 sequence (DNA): TGTGCCAGCAGCTTAAGAGGTTTGGATACGCAGTATTTT.

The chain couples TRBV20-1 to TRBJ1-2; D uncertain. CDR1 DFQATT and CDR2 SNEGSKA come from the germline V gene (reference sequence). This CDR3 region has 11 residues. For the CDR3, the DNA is TGCAGCGGACTCCTGCTGAATGGCTACACCTTC. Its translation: CSGLLLNGYTF.

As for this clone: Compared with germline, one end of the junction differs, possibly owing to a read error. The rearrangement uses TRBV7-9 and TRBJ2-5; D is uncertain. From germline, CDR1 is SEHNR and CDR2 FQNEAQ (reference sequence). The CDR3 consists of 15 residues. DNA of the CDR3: TGTGCCAGCAGCTTAGTGGAGATGTACCAAGAGGCCCAGTACTTC. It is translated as CASSLVEMYQEAQYF.